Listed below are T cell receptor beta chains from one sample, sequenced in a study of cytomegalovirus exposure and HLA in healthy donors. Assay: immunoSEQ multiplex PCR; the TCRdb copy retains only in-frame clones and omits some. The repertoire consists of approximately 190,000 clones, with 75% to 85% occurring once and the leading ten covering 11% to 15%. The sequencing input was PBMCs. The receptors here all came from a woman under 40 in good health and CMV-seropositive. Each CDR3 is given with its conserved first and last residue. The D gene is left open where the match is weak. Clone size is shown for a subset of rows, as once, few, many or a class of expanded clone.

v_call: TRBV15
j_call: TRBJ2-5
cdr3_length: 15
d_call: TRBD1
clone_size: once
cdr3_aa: CATSRDRTGGGTQYF
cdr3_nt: TGTGCCACCAGCAGAGATCGGACAGGGGGCGGGACCCAGTACTTC

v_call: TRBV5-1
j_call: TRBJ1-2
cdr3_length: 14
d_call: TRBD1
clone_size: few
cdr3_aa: CASSPRTGDHGYTF
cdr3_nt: TGCGCCAGCAGCCCCCGGACAGGGGATCATGGCTACACCTTC

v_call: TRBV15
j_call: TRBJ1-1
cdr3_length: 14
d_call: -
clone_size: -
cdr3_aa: CATGIGQLNTEAFF
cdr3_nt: TGTGCCACCGGCATAGGACAGCTGAACACTGAAGCTTTCTTT

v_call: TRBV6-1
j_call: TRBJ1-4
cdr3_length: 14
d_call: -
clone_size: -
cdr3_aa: CASSVTATNEKLFF
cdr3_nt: TGTGCCAGCAGTGTAACTGCAACTAATGAAAAACTGTTTTTT

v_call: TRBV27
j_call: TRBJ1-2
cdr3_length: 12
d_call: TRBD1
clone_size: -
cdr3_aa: CASSTQGDGYTF
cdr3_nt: TGTGCCAGCAGTACACAGGGGGACGGCTACACCTTC

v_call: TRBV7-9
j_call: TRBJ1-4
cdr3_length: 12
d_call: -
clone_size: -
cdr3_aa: CASSLHNEKLFF
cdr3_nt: TGTGCCAGCAGCTTACATAATGAAAAACTGTTTTTT

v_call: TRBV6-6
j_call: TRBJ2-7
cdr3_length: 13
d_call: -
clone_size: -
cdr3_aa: CASSYETGYEQYF
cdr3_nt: TGTGCCAGCAGTTACGAGACAGGCTACGAGCAGTACTTC

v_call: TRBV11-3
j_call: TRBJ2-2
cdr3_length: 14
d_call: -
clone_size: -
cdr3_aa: CASSLDTSTGELFF
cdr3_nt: TGTGCCAGCAGCTTAGATACTAGCACCGGGGAGCTGTTTTTT

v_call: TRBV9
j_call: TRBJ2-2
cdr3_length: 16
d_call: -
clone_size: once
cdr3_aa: CASSVVQGRNTGELFF
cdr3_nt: TGTGCCAGCAGCGTAGTGCAGGGGCGGAACACCGGGGAGCTGTTTTTT

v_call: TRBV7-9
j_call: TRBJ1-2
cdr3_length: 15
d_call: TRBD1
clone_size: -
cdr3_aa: CASSSWTGGVYGYTF
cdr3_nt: TGTGCCAGCAGCTCTTGGACAGGGGGCGTCTATGGCTACACCTTC

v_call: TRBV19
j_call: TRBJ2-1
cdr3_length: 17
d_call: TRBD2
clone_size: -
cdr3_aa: CASSWTSGGGSYNEQFF
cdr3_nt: TGTGCCAGTAGTTGGACTAGCGGGGGGGGCTCCTACAATGAGCAGTTCTTC

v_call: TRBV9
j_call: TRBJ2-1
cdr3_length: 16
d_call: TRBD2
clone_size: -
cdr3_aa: CASSVLAGSSYNEQFF
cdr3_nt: TGTGCCAGCAGCGTATTAGCGGGAAGCTCCTACAATGAGCAGTTCTTC

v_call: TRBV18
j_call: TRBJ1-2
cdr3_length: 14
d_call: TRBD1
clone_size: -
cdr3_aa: CASSPSGQGDGYTF
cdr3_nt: TGTGCCAGCTCACCGAGCGGACAGGGCGATGGCTACACCTTC

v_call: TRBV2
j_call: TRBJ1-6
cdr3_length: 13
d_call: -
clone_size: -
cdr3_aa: CASNPGIGSPLHF
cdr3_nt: TGTGCCAGCAATCCGGGAATCGGTTCACCCCTCCACTTT

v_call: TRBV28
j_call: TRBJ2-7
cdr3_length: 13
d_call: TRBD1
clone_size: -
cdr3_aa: CASRRTGPGEQYF
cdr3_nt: TGTGCCAGCAGGAGGACAGGGCCGGGCGAGCAGTACTTC

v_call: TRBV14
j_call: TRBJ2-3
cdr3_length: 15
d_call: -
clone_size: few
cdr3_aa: CASSQGASGADTQYF
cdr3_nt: TGTGCCAGCAGCCAAGGTGCCTCGGGGGCAGATACGCAGTATTTT

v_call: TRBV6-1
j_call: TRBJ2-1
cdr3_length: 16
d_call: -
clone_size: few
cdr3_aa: CASSELPGVGHNEQFF
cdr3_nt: TGTGCCAGCAGTGAGTTGCCGGGAGTGGGTCACAATGAGCAGTTCTTC

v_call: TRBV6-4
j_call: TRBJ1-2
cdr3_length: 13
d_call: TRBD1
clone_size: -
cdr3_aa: CASSADPGQRYTF
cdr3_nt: TGTGCCAGCAGCGCTGACCCGGGACAGCGCTACACCTTC

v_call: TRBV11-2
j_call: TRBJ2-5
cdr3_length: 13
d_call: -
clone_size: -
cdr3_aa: CASSFQGWETQYF
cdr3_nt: TGTGCCAGCAGCTTCCAGGGTTGGGAGACCCAGTACTTC

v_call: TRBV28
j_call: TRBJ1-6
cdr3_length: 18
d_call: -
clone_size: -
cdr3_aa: CASSLGASGLRGNSPLHF
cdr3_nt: TGTGCCAGCAGTTTGGGAGCCTCGGGACTCAGAGGGAATTCACCCCTCCACTTT

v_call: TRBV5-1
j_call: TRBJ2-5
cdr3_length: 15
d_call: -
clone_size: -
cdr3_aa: CASSLEDSFQETQYF
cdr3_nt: TGCGCCAGCAGCTTGGAGGACAGCTTCCAAGAGACCCAGTACTTC

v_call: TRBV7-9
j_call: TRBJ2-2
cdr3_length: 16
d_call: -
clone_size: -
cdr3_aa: CSSSLAAGMNTGELFF
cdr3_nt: TGTTCCAGCAGCTTAGCTGCGGGGATGAACACCGGGGAGCTGTTTTTT

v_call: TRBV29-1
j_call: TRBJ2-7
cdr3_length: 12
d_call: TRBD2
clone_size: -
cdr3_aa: CSFRGGSYEQYF
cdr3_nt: TGCAGCTTCCGGGGGGGTTCCTACGAGCAGTACTTC

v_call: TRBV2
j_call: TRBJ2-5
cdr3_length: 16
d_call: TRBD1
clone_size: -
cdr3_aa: CASSDARGRGRETQYF
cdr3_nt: TGTGCCAGCAGTGATGCCCGGGGCAGGGGGCGAGAGACCCAGTACTTC

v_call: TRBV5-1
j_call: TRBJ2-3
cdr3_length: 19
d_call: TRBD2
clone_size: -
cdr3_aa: CASSLGLAGAKEGTDTQYF
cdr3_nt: TGCGCCAGCAGCTTGGGACTAGCGGGGGCTAAAGAGGGCACAGATACGCAGTATTTT

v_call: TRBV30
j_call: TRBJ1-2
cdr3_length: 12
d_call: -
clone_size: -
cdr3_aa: CAWSSETGGYTF
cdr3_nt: TGTGCCTGGAGCAGCGAAACTGGTGGCTACACCTTC

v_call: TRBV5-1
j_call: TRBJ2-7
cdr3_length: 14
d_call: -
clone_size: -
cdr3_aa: CATTRVAVPYEQYF
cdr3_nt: TGCGCCACCACGAGGGTAGCGGTTCCCTACGAGCAGTATTTC

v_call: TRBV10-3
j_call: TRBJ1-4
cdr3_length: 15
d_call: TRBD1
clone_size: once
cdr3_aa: CAISETGGTNEKLFF
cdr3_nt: TGTGCCATCAGTGAGACAGGGGGCACTAATGAAAAACTGTTTTTT

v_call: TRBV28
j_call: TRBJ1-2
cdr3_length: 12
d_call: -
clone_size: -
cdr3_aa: CASSLQINGYTF
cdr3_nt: TGTGCCAGCAGTTTACAGATTAATGGCTACACCTTC

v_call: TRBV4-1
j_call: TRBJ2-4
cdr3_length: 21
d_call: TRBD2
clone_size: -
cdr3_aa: CASSQDPFGLAGGRAKNIQYF
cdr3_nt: TGCGCCAGCAGCCAAGATCCCTTTGGGCTAGCGGGGGGTCGAGCCAAAAACATTCAGTACTTC

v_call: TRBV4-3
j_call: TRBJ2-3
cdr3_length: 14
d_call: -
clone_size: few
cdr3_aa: CASAQFVGTDTQYF
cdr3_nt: TGCGCCAGCGCACAGTTCGTTGGCACAGATACGCAGTATTTT

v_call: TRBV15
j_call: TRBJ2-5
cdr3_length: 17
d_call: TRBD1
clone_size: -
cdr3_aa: CATSRPDQGATRETQYF
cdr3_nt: TGTGCCACCAGCAGACCCGATCAGGGGGCAACCAGGGAGACCCAGTACTTC

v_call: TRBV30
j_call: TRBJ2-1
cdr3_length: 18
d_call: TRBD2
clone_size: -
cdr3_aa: CAWSVPAWAGGAYNEQFF
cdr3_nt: TGTGCCTGGAGTGTACCCGCTTGGGCGGGAGGGGCGTACAATGAGCAGTTCTTC

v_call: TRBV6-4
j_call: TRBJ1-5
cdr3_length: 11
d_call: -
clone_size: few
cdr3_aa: CASSDGAPEHF
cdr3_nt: TGTGCCAGCAGTGATGGGGCCCCAGAGCATTTT

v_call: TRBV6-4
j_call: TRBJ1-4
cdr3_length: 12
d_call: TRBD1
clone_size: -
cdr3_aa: CASEGQGRKLFF
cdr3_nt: TGTGCCAGCGAAGGACAGGGAAGAAAACTGTTTTTT

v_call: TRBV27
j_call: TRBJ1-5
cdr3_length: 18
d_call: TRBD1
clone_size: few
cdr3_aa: CASSFTPPRQGWNQPQHF
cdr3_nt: TGTGCCAGCAGTTTCACACCCCCAAGACAGGGGTGGAATCAGCCCCAGCATTTT

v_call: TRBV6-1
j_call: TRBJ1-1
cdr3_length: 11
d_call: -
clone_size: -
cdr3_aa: CASSLRDTAFF
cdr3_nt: TGTGCCAGCAGTCTCCGGGACACAGCTTTCTTT

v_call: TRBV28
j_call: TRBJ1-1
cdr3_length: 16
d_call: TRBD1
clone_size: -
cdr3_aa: CASTLQGGLGNTEAFF
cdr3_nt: TGTGCCAGCACTCTACAGGGGGGGTTGGGGAACACTGAAGCTTTCTTT

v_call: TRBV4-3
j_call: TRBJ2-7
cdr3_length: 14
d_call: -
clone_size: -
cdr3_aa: CASSQDGGTYEQYF
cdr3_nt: TGCGCCAGCAGCCAAGATGGAGGGACCTACGAGCAGTACTTC